This TCR beta chain originates from a study of T cells in women clearing cervical HPV infection. The CDR3 runs 15 residues. Looked up from germline, CDR1 is DFQATT and CDR2 is SNEGSKA (reference sequence). Trimming cost V 0 bases and J 1 base; bases outside gene matches: 3. Repertoires were generated with immunoSEQ multiplex PCR, while TCRdb's copy carries only in-frame clones and drops some. The sample's table shows 30,000 to 40,000 clones. In regard to this clone: Its target is unknown. Read data end 3 residues before the CDR3 end; the end is taken from the germline J gene.

General observations from the study: Effector/memory and HPV-specific T cells were not isolated, and association timing is unknown.

The sample comprised blood buffy coat. The V gene is TRBV20-1, the J gene TRBJ2-3; 8 bases are shared with TRBD1. The sequence was collected from a woman aged 18-70 years with a cervical HPV16 infection that either progressed to CIN3+ or cleared (not recorded which). This CDR3 reads CSARDSDRGTDTQYF. The sequenced CDR3 bases are TGCAGTGCTAGAGATTCGGACAGGGGCACAGATACG.